The present entry profiles one T cell receptor beta chain with its context. Germline V gene data show CDR1 as MNHNY and CDR2 as SVGAGI (reference sequence). Germline trimming cut 8 bases from V and 0 bases from J; bases unmatched to any gene: 7. This CDR3 spans 14 amino acids. This specimen belongs to a study of blood T cell repertoires in COVID-19. The overall study: Samples came from the United States, Italy and Spain, spanning acute and convalescent COVID-19. The cDNA or gDNA used as material had been derived from T cells, B-cell-depleted T cells, or PBMCs.

In the original analysis: Counts of nucleated cells, estimated from reference gene primer amplification, were obtained. Measured with immunoSEQ multiplex PCR; TCRdb has only the in-frame clones, and not every one. The DNA was the basis for D and trimming; V, J and clone size are from that table. The table lists about 180,000 clones, around 89% of them singletons. Sequenced: peripheral blood. The receptor was derived from a man aged 18 to 29 who had recovered from COVID-19. The rearrangement links TRBV6-6 to TRBJ2-7, with 7 bases fitting TRBD2. CDR3 in amino acids: CASYLGGSSYEQYF. For the CDR3, the DNA is TGTGCCAGCTACCTGGGAGGGAGCTCCTACGAGCAGTACTTC.